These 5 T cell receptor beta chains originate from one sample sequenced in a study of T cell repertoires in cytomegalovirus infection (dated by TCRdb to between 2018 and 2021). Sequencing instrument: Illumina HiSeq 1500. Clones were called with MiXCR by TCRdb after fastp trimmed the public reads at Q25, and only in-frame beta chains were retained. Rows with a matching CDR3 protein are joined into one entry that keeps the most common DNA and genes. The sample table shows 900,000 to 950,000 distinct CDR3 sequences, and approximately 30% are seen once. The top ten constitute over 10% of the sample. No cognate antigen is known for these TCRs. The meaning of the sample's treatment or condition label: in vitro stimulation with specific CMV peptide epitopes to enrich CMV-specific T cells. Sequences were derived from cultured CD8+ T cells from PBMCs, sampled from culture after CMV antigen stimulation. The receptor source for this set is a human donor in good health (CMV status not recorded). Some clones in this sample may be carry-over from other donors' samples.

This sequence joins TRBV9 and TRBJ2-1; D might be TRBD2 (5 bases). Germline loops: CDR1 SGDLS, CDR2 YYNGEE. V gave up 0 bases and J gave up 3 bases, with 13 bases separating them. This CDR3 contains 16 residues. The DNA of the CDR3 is TGTGCCAGCAGCGTAGGTGGAGGTCTAGTCTACAATGAGCAGTTCTTC. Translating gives CASSVGGGLVYNEQFF. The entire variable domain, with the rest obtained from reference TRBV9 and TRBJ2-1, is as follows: DSGVTQTPKHLITATGQRVTLRCSPRSGDLSVYWYQQSLDQGLQFLIQYYNGEERAKGNILERFSAQQFPDLHSELNLSSLELGDSALYFCASSVGGGLVYNEQFFGPGTRLTVL.

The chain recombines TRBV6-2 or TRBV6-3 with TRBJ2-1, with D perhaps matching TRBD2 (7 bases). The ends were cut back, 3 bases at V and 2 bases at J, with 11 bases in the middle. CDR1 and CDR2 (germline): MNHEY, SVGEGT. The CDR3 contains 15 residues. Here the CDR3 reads CASSYGGGPYNEQFF. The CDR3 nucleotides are TGTGCCAGCAGTTATGGCGGGGGCCCCTACAATGAGCAGTTCTTC.

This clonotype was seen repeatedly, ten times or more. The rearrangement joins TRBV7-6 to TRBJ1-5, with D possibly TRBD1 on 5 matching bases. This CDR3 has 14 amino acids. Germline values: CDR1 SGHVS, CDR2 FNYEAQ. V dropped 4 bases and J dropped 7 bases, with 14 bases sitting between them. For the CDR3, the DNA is TGTGCCAGCAGCTCCCCAGGGTCGAACCAGCCCCAGCATTTT. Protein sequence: CASSSPGSNQPQHF.

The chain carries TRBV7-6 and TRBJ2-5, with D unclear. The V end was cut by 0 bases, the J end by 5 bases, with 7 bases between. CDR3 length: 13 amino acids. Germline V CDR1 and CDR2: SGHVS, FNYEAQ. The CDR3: CASSLARVETQYF. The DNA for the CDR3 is TGTGCCAGCAGCTTAGCTCGTGTGGAGACCCAGTACTTC.

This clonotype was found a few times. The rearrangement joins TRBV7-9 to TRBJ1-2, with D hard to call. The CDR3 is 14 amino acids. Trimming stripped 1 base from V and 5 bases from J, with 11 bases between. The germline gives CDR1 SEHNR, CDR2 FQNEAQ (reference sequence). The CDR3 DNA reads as TGTGCCAGCAGCTTAGGGCAGAACCCATATGGCTACACCTTC. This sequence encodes CASSLGQNPYGYTF.